Presented here are 31 T cell receptor beta chains from one specimen sequenced in a study of shared clonotypes between healthy human individuals. Using immunoSEQ multiplex PCR, the repertoire was profiled, and TCRdb retains in-frame clones only, with some absent. The table records about 1 million clones, roughly 75% of them present only once. Sequencing was done on a sample of memory CD4+ T cells sorted from blood. Subset noted: CD45RA-negative fraction. These receptor sequences come from a man between 18 and 35 years old in good health.

J is TRBJ2-5 and V is TRBV19; 9 nucleotides match TRBD1. The CDR3 spans 15 residues. Germline V lookup: CDR1 LNHDA, CDR2 SQIVND (reference sequence). Trimming at V came to 4 bases and at J to 2 bases, leaving 5 bases not matched to a gene. The CDR3 DNA is TGTGCCAGTAGTAGCGGGACAGGGTGGCAAGAGACCCAGTACTTC. Its translation: CASSSGTGWQETQYF.

This rearrangement joins TRBV7-3 to TRBJ2-6, with 7 bases lining up with TRBD2. Germline lookup yields CDR1 SGHTA and CDR2 FQGTGA. This CDR3 has 16 residues. The V gene end was trimmed by 5 bases and the J gene end by 2 bases; junction bases not matched to a gene: 6. The CDR3 protein is CASSPMGGAGANVLTF. The CDR3 DNA reads TGTGCCAGCAGCCCCATGGGAGGGGCTGGGGCCAACGTCCTGACTTTC. The full variable domain, rest sourced from reference TRBV7-3 and TRBJ2-6, is GAGVSQTPSNKVTEKGKYVELRCDPISGHTALYWYRQSLGQGPEFLIYFQGTGAADDSGLPNDRFFAVRPEGSVSTLKIQRTERGDSAVYLCASSPMGGAGANVLTFGAGSRLTVL.

V usage is TRBV18 and J usage is TRBJ2-7; maybe TRBD2 (5 bases). Trimming took off 3 bases at V and 2 bases at J, with 14 bases between the two ends. This CDR3 spans 15 amino acids. Looked up from germline, CDR1 is KGHSH and CDR2 is LQKENI. In nucleotides, the CDR3 is TGTGCCAGCTCACCCCTGGCTGCGGGCGCCTACGAGCAGTACTTC. Translating gives CASSPLAAGAYEQYF.

The chain has TRBV7-2 and TRBJ1-6, with D possibly being TRBD1 (5 bases). Trimming pared 3 bases from V and 4 bases from J, leaving 10 bases between. Germline values: CDR1 SGHTA, CDR2 FQGNSA. The CDR3 extends over 15 amino acids. The CDR3 region is CASSFLDKYNSPLHF. CDR3 coding DNA: TGTGCCAGCAGCTTCCTGGACAAGTATAATTCACCCCTCCACTTT. Complete variable domain (other parts from reference TRBV7-2 and TRBJ1-6): GAGVSQSPSNKVTEKGKDVELRCDPISGHTALYWYRQSLGQGLEFLIYFQGNSAPDKSGLPSDRFSAERTGGSVSTLTIQRTQQEDSAVYLCASSFLDKYNSPLHFGNGTRLTVT.

The chain uses TRBV7-2 and TRBJ2-7, with 11 bases that match TRBD2. V was pared by 4 bases and J by 3 bases, with 5 bases of the junction left unmatched. The CDR3 covers 15 residues. Germline lookup yields CDR1 SGHTA and CDR2 FQGNSA. In DNA, the CDR3 is TGTGCCAGCAGCTCTGTAGCGGGAGGGGGCTACGAGCAGTACTTC. This sequence encodes CASSSVAGGGYEQYF.

The chain employs TRBV28 and TRBJ2-1, with D unclear. The CDR3 contains 15 residues. V lost 4 bases and J 4 bases, leaving 14 bases between the germline ends. The V gene's germline CDR1 is MDHEN and CDR2 SYDVKM. The CDR3 DNA sequence: TGTGCCAGCAGTTCTCAATTTCAGGTATACAATGAGCAGTTCTTC. Translating it yields CASSSQFQVYNEQFF.

V gene TRBV2 combines with J gene TRBJ2-5; 16 bases align to TRBD2. The CDR3 has 17 residues. The V gene's germline CDR1 is SNHLY and CDR2 FYNNEI. The J segment lost 1 base and the V segment lost 7 bases, leaving 6 bases of the junction unmatched. CDR3 sequence reads: CASNKGLAGGTQETQYF. The CDR3 nucleotides are TGTGCCAGCAATAAGGGACTAGCGGGAGGGACCCAAGAGACCCAGTACTTC.

The rearrangement uses TRBV19 and TRBJ1-1; 7 positions agree with TRBD1. Germline V gene data show CDR1 as LNHDA and CDR2 as SQIVND (reference sequence). The CDR3 consists of 13 residues. V shed 3 bases, J shed 6 bases, and the junction held 4 bases outside the gene matches. The CDR3 reads CASSMETGSEAFF. The CDR3 region has the DNA TGTGCCAGTAGTATGGAGACAGGGTCTGAAGCTTTCTTT.

V gene TRBV6-1 combines with J gene TRBJ2-1, with 9 bases fitting TRBD2. Germline CDR1 is MNHNS and CDR2 is SASEGT. CDR3 length equals 15 residues. J lost 3 bases, V lost 6 bases, and 6 bases had no gene match. CDR3 in amino acids: CASSLGTSIYNEQFF. The CDR3 region has the DNA TGTGCCAGCAGCCTCGGGACTAGCATCTACAATGAGCAGTTCTTC.

The chain combines TRBV7-2 with TRBJ2-1, with TRBD2 matching 12 bases. Germline trimming cut 2 bases from V and 7 bases from J; bases unmatched to any gene: 6. Per germline, CDR1 SGHTA and CDR2 FQGNSA. This CDR3 region has 16 residues. The CDR3 sequence: CASSLTGLAGENEQFF. CDR3 nucleotides: TGTGCCAGCAGCTTAACGGGACTAGCGGGTGAAAATGAGCAGTTCTTC.

The chain carries TRBV28 and TRBJ1-5, with D maybe TRBD1 (5 bases). This CDR3 comprises 20 residues. CDR1 MDHEN and CDR2 SYDVKM come from the germline V gene. V gave up 6 bases and J gave up 6 bases, with 33 bases separating them. This CDR3 is CASSPVHSAVTWGVSQPQHF. CDR3 DNA sequence: TGTGCCAGCAGCCCTGTTCATTCCGCGGTCACATGGGGGGTGAGTCAGCCCCAGCATTTT.

The chain couples TRBV4-2 to TRBJ1-5, with D perhaps TRBD1 (6 bases). The CDR3 runs 16 residues. Germline V gene data show CDR1 as LGHNA and CDR2 as YNFKEQ. The V end lost 7 bases, the J end lost 0 bases, and 16 bases lay between the germline ends. CDR3 coding DNA: TGTGCCAGCACCTCATACGGGGGACATAGCAATCAGCCCCAGCATTTT. The encoded protein is CASTSYGGHSNQPQHF.

On this clone itself: This specimen includes other DNA sequences encoding the same CDR3. The chain employs TRBV2 and TRBJ1-6, with D uncertain. Between the trimmed V and J ends, which lost 6 bases and 0 bases, there was a span of 9 bases. The length of the CDR3 is 15 residues. Germline lookup yields CDR1 SNHLY and CDR2 FYNNEI. The CDR3: CASRSGSSYNSPLHF. CDR3 nucleotide sequence: TGTGCCAGCAGATCCGGGAGCTCCTATAATTCACCCCTCCACTTT.

The V gene is TRBV6-8, the J gene TRBJ2-7; D ambiguous. Trimming took 8 bases from V and 4 from J, leaving 0 bases between them. Germline CDR1 MNHGY, CDR2 SAAAGT. The CDR3 runs 8 residues. In nucleotides, the CDR3 is TGTGCCAGCTACGAGCAGTACTTC. Amino acid sequence: CASYEQYF.

This chain joins TRBV19 and TRBJ2-7; TRBD2 is a possible D gene (6 bases). This CDR3 has 15 amino acids. Between the trimmed V and J ends, which lost 2 bases and 7 bases, there was a span of 18 bases. Germline CDR1 and CDR2: LNHDA and SQIVND (reference sequence). This CDR3 is CASSISGLGEREQYF. For the CDR3, the DNA is TGTGCCAGTAGTATATCGGGACTCGGAGAAAGGGAGCAGTACTTC. The full variable domain, rest sourced from reference TRBV19 and TRBJ2-7, is DGGITQSPKYLFRKEGQNVTLSCEQNLNHDAMYWYRQDPGQGLRLIYYSQIVNDFQKGDIAEGYSVSREKKESFPLTVTSAQKNPTAFYLCASSISGLGEREQYFGPGTRLTVT.

V and J are TRBV5-4 and TRBJ2-5, with 10 bases aligning to TRBD1. Near its end, the DNA agrees better with TRBJ2-7, so the J call may be wrong. CDR1 and CDR2 from the germline V gene are SGHNT and YYREEE (reference sequence). The CDR3 extends over 15 amino acids. In DNA, the CDR3 is TGTGCCAGCAGCCCGGGGGGACAGGGGTTATACGAGCAGTACTTC. Translation gives CASSPGGQGLYEQYF.

The chain combines TRBV5-1 with TRBJ2-3; D ambiguous. Between the trimmed V and J ends, which lost 4 bases and 3 bases, there was a span of 21 bases. Germline values: CDR1 SGHRS, CDR2 YFSETQ. The CDR3 runs 17 residues. Written as DNA, the CDR3 is TGCGCCAGCAGCGCTTTGCTCGGTTCGGTGAGGACAGATACGCAGTATTTT. As protein: CASSALLGSVRTDTQYF.

The chain couples TRBV28 to TRBJ2-3, with 11 bases aligning to TRBD2. The CDR3 extends over 16 amino acids. The V and J ends lost 4 bases and 2 bases, in that order; junction bases with no gene match: 5. Germline CDR1 MDHEN, CDR2 SYDVKM. CDR3 residues: CASSSLSGGATDTQYF. The CDR3 bases are TGTGCCAGCAGTTCCCTTAGCGGGGGGGCCACAGATACGCAGTATTTT.

V and J are TRBV28 and TRBJ2-5; possibly TRBD2 for D (6 bases). The CDR3 covers 16 residues. Germline V gives CDR1 MDHEN, CDR2 SYDVKM. V was pared by 3 bases and J by 2 bases, with 16 bases between. Here the CDR3 reads CASSFAQLANQETQYF. CDR3 in DNA: TGTGCCAGCAGTTTTGCCCAGCTAGCGAATCAAGAGACCCAGTACTTC.

V usage is TRBV5-1 and J usage is TRBJ2-2, with D maybe TRBD2 (5 bases). Trimming left V 4 bases short and J 3 bases short, with 13 bases between. CDR1 and CDR2 from the germline V gene are SGHRS and YFSETQ. The CDR3 covers 15 residues. The CDR3 region is CASSLTGSDTGELFF. CDR3 sequence (DNA): TGCGCCAGCAGCCTGACGGGGAGTGACACCGGGGAGCTGTTTTTT.

The chain combines TRBV30 with TRBJ2-7, with 11 bases fitting TRBD1. Germline CDR1 and CDR2: GTSNPN and SVGIG (reference sequence). This CDR3 is built from 14 residues. With V trimmed by 3 bases and J by 2 bases, 3 bases remained unmatched. CDR3 sequence: CAWRKGQGAYEQYF. The CDR3, as DNA: TGTGCCTGGAGAAAGGGACAGGGGGCCTACGAGCAGTACTTC.

The chain couples TRBV11-2 to TRBJ1-2; weak D call: TRBD1 (5 bases). The CDR3 extends over 13 amino acids. Trimming stripped 4 bases from V and 8 bases from J, with 14 bases between. From germline, CDR1 is SGHAT and CDR2 FQNNGV. The CDR3 protein is CASSSGTSAGYTF. CDR3 bases: TGTGCCAGCAGCTCGGGGACGTCTGCCGGCTACACCTTC.

The chain carries TRBV6-5 and TRBJ2-7, with 7 bases fitting TRBD2. Germline loops: CDR1 MNHEY, CDR2 SVGAGI. V shed 6 bases, J shed 3 bases, and the junction held 11 bases outside the gene matches. CDR3 size: 15 residues. CDR3 coding DNA: TGTGCCAGCAGAAAGGACGGCGGGGGAGGCTACGAGCAGTACTTC. Protein: CASRKDGGGGYEQYF.

The chain recombines TRBV18 with TRBJ2-7; TRBD2 might be the D (5 bases). Per the germline V gene, CDR1 is KGHSH and CDR2 is LQKENI. Trimming took off 2 bases at V and 7 bases at J, with 9 bases between the two ends. CDR3 length: 12 residues. CDR3 loop: CASSPMGEEQYF. Written as DNA, the CDR3 is TGTGCCAGCTCACCAATGGGAGAAGAGCAGTACTTC. Based on the CDR3 plus reference TRBV18 and TRBJ2-7, the full variable domain is NAGVMQNPRHLVRRRGQEARLRCSPMKGHSHVYWYRQLPEEGLKFMVYLQKENIIDESGMPKERFSAEFPKEGPSILRIQQVVRGDSAAYFCASSPMGEEQYFGPGTRLTVT.

A word on this clone: The sample carries other DNA sequences with the same CDR3. The CDR3 DNA is TGTGCTAGTGGTTCGGACCCTGTCGGTGGCTACACCTTC. This gives the protein CASGSDPVGGYTF. The chain is built from TRBV12-5 and TRBJ1-2; D remains ambiguous. This CDR3 spans 13 amino acids. Germline V lookup: CDR1 LGHNT, CDR2 FRNRAP. V dropped 4 bases and J dropped 7 bases, with 13 bases sitting between them.

To note about this clone: A junction end diverges from the germline sequence, so it may reflect a read error. This chain connects TRBV5-6 to TRBJ2-3; tentative D call: TRBD2 (6 bases). This CDR3 has 16 amino acids. Germline CDR1 SGHDT, CDR2 YYEEEE. The CDR3 DNA sequence: TGTGTCAGCAGCTTTGTTGCTAGCGCAAGCACAGATACGCAGTATTTT. Amino acid sequence: CVSSFVASASTDTQYF.

The chain uses TRBV6-6 and TRBJ2-7, with 7 bases matching TRBD1. The CDR3 totals 14 residues. Germline CDR1 and CDR2: MNHNY and SVGAGI (reference sequence). The V gene end was trimmed by 2 bases and the J gene end by 2 bases; junction bases not matched to a gene: 3. Written as DNA, the CDR3 is TGTGCCAGCAGTTACCGGCAGGGGGCCTACGAGCAGTACTTC. The encoded protein is CASSYRQGAYEQYF.

The genes are TRBV2 and TRBJ1-1; perhaps TRBD1 as D (5 bases). Germline CDR1 and CDR2: SNHLY and FYNNEI. V lost 6 bases and J lost 2, with 10 bases in between. The CDR3 totals 13 residues. The chain's CDR3 is CASRIRENTEAFF. CDR3 coding DNA: TGTGCCAGCAGGATCAGGGAAAACACTGAAGCTTTCTTT.

The table lists this clone with a few counts. The V gene is TRBV30, the J gene TRBJ1-3; D remains unclear. The CDR3 is made up of 13 amino acids. Germline assignment: CDR1 GTSNPN and CDR2 SVGIG (reference sequence). V was clipped by 4 bases and J by 1 base, with 8 bases between them. CDR3 loop: CAWKRGSGNTIYF. The CDR3 DNA follows: TGTGCCTGGAAACGGGGATCTGGAAACACCATATATTTT.

This CDR3 reads CASSSDRGRQPQHF. DNA of the CDR3: TGTGCCAGCAGTTCGGACAGGGGGCGTCAGCCCCAGCATTTT. The chain couples TRBV27 to TRBJ1-5; 11 bases align to TRBD1. CDR3 length equals 14 residues. Germline V lookup: CDR1 MNHEY, CDR2 SMNVEV (reference sequence). V gave up 4 bases and J gave up 6 bases; unmatched junction bases: 2.

The chain couples TRBV4-3 to TRBJ1-5, with D possibly matching TRBD1 (5 bases). CDR3 size: 14 residues. V was pared by 0 bases and J by 2 bases, with 5 bases between. Germline CDR1 is LGHNA and CDR2 is YSLEER. CDR3: CASSQDRGNQPQHF. CDR3 DNA: TGCGCCAGCAGCCAAGACAGGGGCAATCAGCCCCAGCATTTT.